Below are 8 T cell receptor beta chains sequenced from a single sample in a study of OX40 agonist ivuxolimab in advanced cancers. Sequenced by immunoSEQ multiplex PCR; TCRdb stores in-frame clones only, minus some. The sample yields tens of thousands of clones, 83% seen once. The sequencing used CD4+ or CD8+ T cells sorted from blood, collected in a trial of the OX40 agonist ivuxolimab. All receptors derive from an adult with an advanced solid tumor such as melanoma, head and neck, liver or kidney cancer.

The chain is built from TRBV23-1 and TRBJ2-7; 7 nucleotides line up with TRBD1. TRBV23-1 is identified as an open reading frame with a role that is uncertain. The V segment lost 2 bases and the J segment 6 bases; nucleotides outside the gene matches: 13. CDR3 length: 16 amino acids. The CDR3 DNA sequence: TGCGCCAGCAGTCAACCCCAACGACAGGGTCCAACCGAGCAGTACTTC. Translating it yields CASSQPQRQGPTEQYF.

The genes are TRBV7-2 and TRBJ2-1, with D hard to call. Germline V gene lookup returns CDR1 SGHTA and CDR2 FQGNSA. The CDR3 is 17 amino acids. V was clipped by 5 bases and J by 0 bases, with 17 bases between them. This CDR3 is CASSRRPDTLSYNEQFF. CDR3 DNA: TGTGCCAGCAGCCGACGGCCCGACACTCTCTCCTACAATGAGCAGTTCTTC.

The J gene is TRBJ1-1, the V gene TRBV2; 7 nucleotides line up with TRBD1. This CDR3 region has 13 residues. Trimming at V came to 5 bases and at J to 4 bases, leaving 4 bases not matched to a gene. Germline lookup yields CDR1 SNHLY and CDR2 FYNNEI. CDR3 amino acids: CASSLTGTTEAFF. CDR3 coding DNA: TGTGCCAGCAGTCTGACAGGGACCACTGAAGCTTTCTTT.

This clone was seen a single time. CDR3: CASSFTSASYNEQFF. Here the CDR3 DNA reads TGTGCCAGCAGCTTTACATCCGCCTCCTACAATGAGCAGTTCTTC. The J gene is TRBJ2-1, the V gene TRBV7-9; D is ambiguous. This CDR3 comprises 15 residues. CDR1 SEHNR and CDR2 FQNEAQ come from the germline V gene (reference sequence). The germline V and J ends were trimmed by 3 bases and 0 bases, with 9 bases remaining between them.

This clone has a single count. Here the CDR3 reads CASSEYKGTADEQYF. The DNA of the CDR3 is TGTGCCAGCAGTGAATATAAAGGGACAGCTGATGAGCAGTACTTC. J is TRBJ2-7 and V is TRBV25-1, with 7 bases aligning to TRBD1. This CDR3 spans 15 amino acids. Per the germline V gene, CDR1 is MGHDK and CDR2 is SYGVNS. J was trimmed by 7 bases and V by 0 bases; bases with no gene match: 9.

This chain uses TRBV5-6 with TRBJ1-2, with unresolved D. The V end lost 0 bases, the J end lost 4 bases, and 10 bases lay between the germline ends. The CDR3 has 14 amino acids. CDR1 is SGHDT, CDR2 YYEEEE, per germline. For the CDR3, the DNA is TGTGCCAGCAGCTTGGGGGCTGAGGTCTATGGCTACACCTTC. It translates to CASSLGAEVYGYTF. Combining the CDR3 with reference TRBV5-6 and TRBJ1-2 gives the whole variable domain DAGVTQSPTHLIKTRGQQVTLRCSPKSGHDTVSWYQQALGQGPQFIFQYYEEEERQRGNFPDRFSGHQFPNYSSELNVNALLLGDSALYLCASSLGAEVYGYTFGSGTRLTVV.

The rearrangement links TRBV28 to TRBJ2-7, with D perhaps given as TRBD1 or TRBD2 (5 bases each). From germline, CDR1 is MDHEN and CDR2 SYDVKM. V lost 2 bases and J 0 bases, leaving 11 bases between the germline ends. The CDR3 covers 15 residues. In nucleotides, the CDR3 is TGTGCCAGCAGTTTACCCGGGACGGACTCCTACGAGCAGTACTTC. This translates into CASSLPGTDSYEQYF.

This clone occurred a few times. CDR3 amino acids: CASSLEGTQDILTF. CDR3 in DNA: TGCGCCAGCAGCTTGGAGGGGACTCAAGATATCCTGACTTTC. The chain recombines TRBV5-1 with TRBJ2-6; D might be TRBD2 (6 bases). The CDR3 has 14 residues. V dropped 0 bases and J dropped 14 bases, with 15 bases sitting between them. The germline V gene has CDR1 SGHRS and CDR2 YFSETQ.